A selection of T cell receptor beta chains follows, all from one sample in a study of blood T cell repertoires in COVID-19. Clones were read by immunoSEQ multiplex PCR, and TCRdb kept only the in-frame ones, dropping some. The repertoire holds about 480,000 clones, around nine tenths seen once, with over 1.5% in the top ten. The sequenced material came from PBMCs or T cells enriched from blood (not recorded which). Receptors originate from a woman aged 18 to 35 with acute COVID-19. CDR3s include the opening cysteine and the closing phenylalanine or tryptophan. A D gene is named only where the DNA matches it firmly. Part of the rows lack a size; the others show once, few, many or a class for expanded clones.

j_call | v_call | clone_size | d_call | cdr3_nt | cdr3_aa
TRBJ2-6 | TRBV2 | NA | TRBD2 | TGTGCCAGCAGTGTCGGGAGGGGTTCTGGGGCCAACGTCCTGACTTTC | CASSVGRGSGANVLTF
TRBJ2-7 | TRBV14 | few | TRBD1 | TGTGCCAGCAGCCAAGCTAGACCGGGACAGGGGGGAAACGAGCAGTACTTC | CASSQARPGQGGNEQYF
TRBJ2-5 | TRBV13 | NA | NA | TGTGCCAGCAAAACAAGGCAGGGTGTTCGAGAGACCCAGTACTTC | CASKTRQGVRETQYF
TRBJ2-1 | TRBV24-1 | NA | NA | TGTGCCACCAGTGCGGGAGTGGGGGACAATGAGCAGTTCTTC | CATSAGVGDNEQFF
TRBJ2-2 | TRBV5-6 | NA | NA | TGTGCCAGCAGTGCCTATGCGGAGAACACCGGGGAGCTGTTTTTT | CASSAYAENTGELFF
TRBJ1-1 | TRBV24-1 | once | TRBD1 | TGTGCCACCAGGGGACAGTTCGAGACTGAAGCTTTCTTT | CATRGQFETEAFF
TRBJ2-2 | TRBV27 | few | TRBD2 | TGTGCCGGCCGGGAAGTCCTAGCGGCACCAAACACCGGGGAGCTGTTTTTT | CAGREVLAAPNTGELFF
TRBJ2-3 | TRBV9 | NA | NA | TGTGCCAGCAGCGTAGCGTCGGGGGGCAGGGAAAGCGGCACAGATACGCAGTATTTT | CASSVASGGRESGTDTQYF
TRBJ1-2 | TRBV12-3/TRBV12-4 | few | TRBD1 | TGTGCCAGCAGTTTGGGGACAGGCTATGGCTACACCTTC | CASSLGTGYGYTF
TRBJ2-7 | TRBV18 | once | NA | TGTGCCAGCTCACCACCAGGGAGGAGAGAGCAGTACTTC | CASSPPGRREQYF
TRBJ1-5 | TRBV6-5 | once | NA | TGTGCCAGCAGTTACTCGAAGGGGTCTCAGCCCCAGCATTTT | CASSYSKGSQPQHF
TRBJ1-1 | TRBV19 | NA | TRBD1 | TGTGCCAGTAGTGTCGGGACAGGCGGCACTGAAGCTTTCTTT | CASSVGTGGTEAFF
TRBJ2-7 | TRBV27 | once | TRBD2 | TGTGCCAGCAGTTCGAAAGGCGGAGGGAAAGCGACTAGCGGCTACGAGCAGTACTTC | CASSSKGGGKATSGYEQYF
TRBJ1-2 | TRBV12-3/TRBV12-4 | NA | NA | TGTGCCAGCAGTGAACAGGGAAATAGAGGCTACACCTTC | CASSEQGNRGYTF
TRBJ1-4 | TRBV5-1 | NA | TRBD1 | TGCGCCAGCAGCCCGGGGACAGACAGTCGGGGGTATAATGAAAAACTGTTTTTT | CASSPGTDSRGYNEKLFF
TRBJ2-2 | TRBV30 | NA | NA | TGTGCCTGGACGAGCTTCCCAACCGGGGAGCTGTTTTTT | CAWTSFPTGELFF
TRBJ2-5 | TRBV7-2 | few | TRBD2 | TGTGCCAGCAGCAAACTAGCGGGAGATGGCCAAGAGACCCAGTACTTC | CASSKLAGDGQETQYF
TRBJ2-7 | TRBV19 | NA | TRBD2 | TGTGCCAGTAGTATAGGGGGACTAGTGAAATACGAGCAGTACTTC | CASSIGGLVKYEQYF
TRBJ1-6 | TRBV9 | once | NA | TGTGCCAGCAGCGATGTATCACCCCTCCACTTT | CASSDVSPLHF
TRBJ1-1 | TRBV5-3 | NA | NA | TGTGCCAGAAGCTTGGAAGAGTTGAACACTGAAGCTTTCTTT | CARSLEELNTEAFF
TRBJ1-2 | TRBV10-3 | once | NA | TGTGCCATCAGTGAGTCAGGGGTAGGGGCAAACTATGGCTACACCTTC | CAISESGVGANYGYTF
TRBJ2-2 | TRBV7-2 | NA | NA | TGTGCCAGCAGCCATCCTCGAGGCACCGGGGAGCTGTTTTTT | CASSHPRGTGELFF
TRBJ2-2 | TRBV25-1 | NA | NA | TGTGCCAGCAGTGAATTGGCTAGCGTGACCGGGGAGCTGTTTTTT | CASSELASVTGELFF
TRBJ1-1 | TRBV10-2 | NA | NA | TGCGCCGGCCGGGAGGAATACCGAGGCACTGAAGCTTTCTTT | CAGREEYRGTEAFF
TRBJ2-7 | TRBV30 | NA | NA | TGTGCCTGGAGTCTTTCCTACGAGCAGTACTTC | CAWSLSYEQYF
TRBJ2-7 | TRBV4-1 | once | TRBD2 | TGCGCCAGCAGCCAAGAAGTAGCGGGAGCCGAGCAGTACTTC | CASSQEVAGAEQYF
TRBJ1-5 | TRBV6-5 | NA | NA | TGTGCCAGCAGGGGGTACCTAGAGACAGCCCAGCATTTT | CASRGYLETAQHF
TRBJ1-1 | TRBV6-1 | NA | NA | TGTGCCAGCAGTGATTATAGCGAGGCGGACACTGAAGCTTTCTTT | CASSDYSEADTEAFF
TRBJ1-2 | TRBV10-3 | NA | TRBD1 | TGTGCCACCTATAAACAGGGGCAGGACTATGGCTACACCTTC | CATYKQGQDYGYTF